This T cell receptor beta chain is drawn from a study of blood T cell repertoires in COVID-19. The ends were cut back, 6 bases at V and 8 bases at J, with 16 bases in the middle. The germline V gene has CDR1 WNHNN and CDR2 SYGVQD (reference sequence). This CDR3 contains 14 residues. This table comes from immunoSEQ multiplex PCR, and its TCRdb copy is limited to in-frame clones, with some not included. This table has roughly 190,000 clones, 84% appearing once. The origin of this receptor is a woman aged 70-85 years with active or convalescent COVID-19. Material for sequencing was peripheral blood. The rearrangement links TRBV10-1 to TRBJ2-2, with D tentatively TRBD2 (6 bases). The CDR3 region has the DNA TGCGCCAGCAGGGCGGGACCTAGTTCAGGGGAGCTGTTTTTT. Its protein is CASRAGPSSGELFF.